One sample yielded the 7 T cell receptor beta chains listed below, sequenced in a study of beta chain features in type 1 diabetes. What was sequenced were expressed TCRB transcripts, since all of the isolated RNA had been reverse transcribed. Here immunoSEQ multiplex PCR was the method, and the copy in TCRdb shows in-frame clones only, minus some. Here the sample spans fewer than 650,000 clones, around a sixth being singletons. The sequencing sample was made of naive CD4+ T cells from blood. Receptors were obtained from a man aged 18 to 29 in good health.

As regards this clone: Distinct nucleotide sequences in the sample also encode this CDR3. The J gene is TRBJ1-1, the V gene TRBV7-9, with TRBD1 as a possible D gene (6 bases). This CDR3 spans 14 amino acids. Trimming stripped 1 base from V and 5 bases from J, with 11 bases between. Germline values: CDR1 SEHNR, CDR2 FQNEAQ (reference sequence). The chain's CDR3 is CASSLDLQGTEAFF. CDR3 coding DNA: TGTGCCAGCAGCTTAGATCTGCAGGGGACTGAAGCTTTCTTT.

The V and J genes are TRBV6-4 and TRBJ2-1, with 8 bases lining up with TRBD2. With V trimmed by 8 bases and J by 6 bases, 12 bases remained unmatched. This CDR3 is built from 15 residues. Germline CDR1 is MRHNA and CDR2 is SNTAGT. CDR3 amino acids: CASAAGRGSGNEQFF. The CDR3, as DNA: TGTGCCAGCGCTGCCGGGAGGGGTTCGGGCAATGAGCAGTTCTTC.

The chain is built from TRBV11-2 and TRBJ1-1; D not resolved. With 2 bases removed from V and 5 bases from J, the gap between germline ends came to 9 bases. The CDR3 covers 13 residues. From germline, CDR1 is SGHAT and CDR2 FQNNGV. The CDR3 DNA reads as TGTGCCAGCAGCTTATCCGTGAGTACTGAAGCTTTCTTT. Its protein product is CASSLSVSTEAFF.

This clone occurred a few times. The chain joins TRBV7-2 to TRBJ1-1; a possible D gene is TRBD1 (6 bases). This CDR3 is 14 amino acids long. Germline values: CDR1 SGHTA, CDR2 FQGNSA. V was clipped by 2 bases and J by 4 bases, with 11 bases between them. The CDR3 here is CASSLYGGGTEAFF. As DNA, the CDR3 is TGTGCCAGCAGCTTATATGGGGGCGGCACTGAAGCTTTCTTT.

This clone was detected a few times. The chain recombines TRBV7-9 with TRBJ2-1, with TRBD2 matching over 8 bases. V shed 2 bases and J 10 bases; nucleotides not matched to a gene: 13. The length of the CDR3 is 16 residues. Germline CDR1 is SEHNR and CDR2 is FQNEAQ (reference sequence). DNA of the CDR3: TGTGCCAGCAGCTTACCCGGACTAGCCCGGGGGGGCGAGCAGTTCTTC. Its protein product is CASSLPGLARGGEQFF.

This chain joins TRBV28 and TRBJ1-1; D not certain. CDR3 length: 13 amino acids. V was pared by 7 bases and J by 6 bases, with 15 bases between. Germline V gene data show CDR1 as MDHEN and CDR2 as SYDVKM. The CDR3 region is CASTGEGIPEAFF. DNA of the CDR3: TGTGCCAGCACCGGGGAAGGTATCCCTGAAGCTTTCTTT.

The CDR3 DNA reads as TGTGCCAGCTCACAAGTTCCCGGGAGTAGCGGATACGAGCAGTACTTC. It encodes CASSQVPGSSGYEQYF. The chain combines TRBV18 with TRBJ2-7, with a tentative D call TRBD2 (6 bases). CDR3 length: 16 residues. The V gene's germline CDR1 is KGHSH and CDR2 LQKENI. V shed 4 bases and J shed 4 bases, with 20 bases lying between them.